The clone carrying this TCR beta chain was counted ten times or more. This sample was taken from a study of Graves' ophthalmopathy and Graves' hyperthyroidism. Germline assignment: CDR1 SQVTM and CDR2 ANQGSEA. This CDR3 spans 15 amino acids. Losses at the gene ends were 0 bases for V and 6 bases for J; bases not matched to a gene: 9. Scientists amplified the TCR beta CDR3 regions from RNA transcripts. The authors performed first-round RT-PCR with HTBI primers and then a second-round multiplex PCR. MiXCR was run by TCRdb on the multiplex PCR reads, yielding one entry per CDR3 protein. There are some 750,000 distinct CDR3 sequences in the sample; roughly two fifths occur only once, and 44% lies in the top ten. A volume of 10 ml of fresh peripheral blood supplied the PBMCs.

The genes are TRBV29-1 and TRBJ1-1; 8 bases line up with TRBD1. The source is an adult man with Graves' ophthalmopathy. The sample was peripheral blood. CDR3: CSVEDLAGGLAEAFF. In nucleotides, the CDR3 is TGCAGCGTTGAAGATCTTGCAGGGGGCTTGGCTGAAGCTTTCTTT.